Included here is one T cell receptor (beta chain) sequence, with context. Of the isolated RNA, all was reverse transcribed, and so the sequenced material was expressed TCRB transcripts. Naive, central memory and regulatory T cell samples averaged roughly 3.7 million reads. Measured with immunoSEQ multiplex PCR; TCRdb has only the in-frame clones, and not every one. The table shows under 400,000 clones, with approximately 12% occurring only once. The sample originates from a study of beta chain features in type 1 diabetes. V was shortened by 5 bases and J by 7 bases, with 11 bases between the two germline ends. The germline CDR1 and CDR2 sequences are SNHLY and FYNNEI. The CDR3 is 13 residues long.

The V gene is TRBV2, the J gene TRBJ2-2; possible D gene TRBD1, 6 bases. The source of this sequence is a man in his late teens or twenties in good health. Material: naive CD4+ T cells from blood. The CDR3 here is CASSPRDIGELFF. The CDR3 coding sequence is TGTGCCAGCAGTCCCCGGGACATCGGGGAGCTGTTTTTT.